This TCR beta chain was obtained from a study of T cell changes during pregnancy in multiple sclerosis. The protocol was immunoSEQ multiplex PCR, while the TCRdb copy is restricted to in-frame clones and leaves out a portion. There are more than 95,000 clones in the sample; approximately 93% occur only once, and 0.99% lies in the top ten. V was trimmed by 4 bases and J by 3 bases, leaving 9 bases between them. Germline CDR1 is MNHNS and CDR2 is SASEGT. CDR3 length: 13 amino acids. This sequence joins TRBV6-1 and TRBJ1-1; tentative D call: TRBD1 (6 bases). Here the sequenced sample was peripheral blood, taken after pregnancy. The clonotype comes from a female donor with multiple sclerosis, enrolled in a pregnancy study. The CDR3: CASSAHRDTEAFF. The CDR3 DNA is TGTGCCAGCAGTGCCCACAGGGACACTGAAGCTTTCTTT.